The rows below give T cell receptor beta chains drawn from one sample of a study of cytomegalovirus exposure and HLA in healthy donors. Here immunoSEQ multiplex PCR was the method, and the copy in TCRdb shows in-frame clones only, minus some. The sample lists about 98,000 clones; around 78% were seen once. The specimen was PBMCs. The receptors shown here come from a man aged 40-50 years in good health and CMV-seronegative. Each CDR3 is given with its conserved first and last residue. Fields, in order: V gene, clone size, J gene, D gene, CDR3 DNA, CDR3 protein. D genes are given only for firm matches. Some rows mark clone size as missing; the rest say once, few, many or name a class of expanded clone.

V: TRBV11-2
size: -
J: TRBJ2-1
D: TRBD2
DNA: TGTGCCAGCAGCTTGGGACTAGCGGGCGCCTACAATGAGCAGTTCTTC
CDR3: CASSLGLAGAYNEQFF

V: TRBV18
size: -
J: TRBJ1-2
D: -
DNA: TGTGCCAGCTCACCATCTACCGCAACCTATGGCTACACCTTC
CDR3: CASSPSTATYGYTF

V: TRBV9
size: few
J: TRBJ1-1
D: -
DNA: TGTGCCAGCAGCGTAGAGGGGGAGGGGACTGAAGCTTTCTTT
CDR3: CASSVEGEGTEAFF

V: TRBV10-3
size: few
J: TRBJ2-5
D: TRBD1
DNA: TGTGCCATCAGTGATGGGACAGGGGCGGAGACCCAGTACTTC
CDR3: CAISDGTGAETQYF

V: TRBV5-4
size: once
J: TRBJ1-5
D: -
DNA: TGTGCCAGCAGCTCACAGGGCGAAAGTCAGCCCCAGCATTTT
CDR3: CASSSQGESQPQHF

V: TRBV5-6
size: -
J: TRBJ2-5
D: TRBD1
DNA: TGTGCCAGCAGCTTGGTTGACAGGGGCGAGACCCAGTACTTC
CDR3: CASSLVDRGETQYF

V: TRBV4-3
size: -
J: TRBJ1-2
D: TRBD1
DNA: TGCGCCAGCAGCGCGGACAGGGGGAATTCTGGCTACACCTTC
CDR3: CASSADRGNSGYTF

V: TRBV7-7
size: -
J: TRBJ1-6
D: -
DNA: TGTGCTAGCAGCTTAGACGGGGGAGGCGGATCACCCCTCCACTTT
CDR3: CASSLDGGGGSPLHF

V: TRBV6-1
size: -
J: TRBJ2-6
D: -
DNA: TGTGCCAGCATTCTGGACAGCTCTGGGGCCAACGTCCTGACTTTC
CDR3: CASILDSSGANVLTF

V: TRBV13
size: -
J: TRBJ2-7
D: -
DNA: TGTGCCAGCAGCCTAGACTCCCCCGAGCAGTACTTC
CDR3: CASSLDSPEQYF

V: TRBV19
size: -
J: TRBJ1-1
D: -
DNA: TGTGCCAGTAGTAAACCTCAGGCGGCTTTCTTT
CDR3: CASSKPQAAFF

V: TRBV6-5
size: -
J: TRBJ1-2
D: -
DNA: TGTGCCAGCAGCCGACAGCGAAACTATGGCTACACCTTC
CDR3: CASSRQRNYGYTF

V: TRBV4-3
size: -
J: TRBJ2-7
D: TRBD1
DNA: TGCGCCAGCAGCTCGGGACAGGGCTTTGACGAGCAGTACTTC
CDR3: CASSSGQGFDEQYF

V: TRBV7-9
size: -
J: TRBJ2-5
D: TRBD2
DNA: TGTGCCAGCAGCCCTCGGGGGGGGTACCAAGAGACCCAGTACTTC
CDR3: CASSPRGGYQETQYF

V: TRBV18
size: -
J: TRBJ1-1
D: TRBD1
DNA: TGTGCCAGCTCGGCAGCAACAGGGGAGACTGAAGCTTTCTTT
CDR3: CASSAATGETEAFF

V: TRBV7-9
size: -
J: TRBJ2-1
D: -
DNA: TGTGCCAGCAGCCAACCCGGGCAGCGGCTGGGCAATGAGCAGTTCTTC
CDR3: CASSQPGQRLGNEQFF

V: TRBV7-9
size: -
J: TRBJ1-1
D: TRBD1
DNA: TGTGCCAGCAGCCAACAGGGGCTGACTGAAGCTTTCTTT
CDR3: CASSQQGLTEAFF

V: TRBV19
size: -
J: TRBJ2-7
D: TRBD1
DNA: TGTGCCACAAGGGACAGGACCTACGAGCAGTACTTC
CDR3: CATRDRTYEQYF

V: TRBV4-3
size: few
J: TRBJ2-2
D: -
DNA: TGCGCCAGCAGCCAAGAGGGACAACCCAACACCGGGGAGCTGTTTTTT
CDR3: CASSQEGQPNTGELFF

V: TRBV10-3
size: -
J: TRBJ2-1
D: -
DNA: TGTGCCATCAAAGGGGCGGAGGGGGCCTCCTACAATGAGCAGTTCTTC
CDR3: CAIKGAEGASYNEQFF

V: TRBV7-9
size: -
J: TRBJ2-2
D: TRBD2
DNA: TGTGCCAGCAGCTTAGCCCGAATCGGGGGGAGGAACACCGGGGAGCTGTTTTTT
CDR3: CASSLARIGGRNTGELFF

V: TRBV30
size: once
J: TRBJ1-1
D: TRBD1
DNA: TGTGCCTGGAGTGTAAAAATCGACAGGGAATCTGAAGCTTTCTTT
CDR3: CAWSVKIDRESEAFF

V: TRBV19
size: -
J: TRBJ1-4
D: TRBD1
DNA: TGTGCCAGTAGTGTCAGTCTGCGGGACAGGGGTGGAAAACTGTTTTTT
CDR3: CASSVSLRDRGGKLFF

V: TRBV7-3
size: -
J: TRBJ2-1
D: TRBD1
DNA: TGTGCCAGCAGCTTAACCGGGACAGGGGCCAATGAGCAGTTCTTC
CDR3: CASSLTGTGANEQFF

V: TRBV7-7
size: -
J: TRBJ2-2
D: -
DNA: TGTGCTAGCAGCTTAGGGGGAGGCACCGGGGAGCTGTTTTTT
CDR3: CASSLGGGTGELFF

V: TRBV10-3
size: -
J: TRBJ1-3
D: -
DNA: TGTGCCATCAGTGTTCCAGGGGCTGGAAACACCATATATTTT
CDR3: CAISVPGAGNTIYF

V: TRBV9
size: once
J: TRBJ2-1
D: -
DNA: TGTGCCAGCAGCCCACAGGGGGGGGGCAGTGGGCAGTTCTTC
CDR3: CASSPQGGGSGQFF

V: TRBV29-1
size: -
J: TRBJ2-2
D: -
DNA: TGCAGCGTTGAGAGGGGGACCGGGGAGCTGTTTTTT
CDR3: CSVERGTGELFF

V: TRBV10-2
size: -
J: TRBJ1-6
D: -
DNA: TGCGCCAGCAGTGAGTCGCGGGGGCCCCTCCACTTT
CDR3: CASSESRGPLHF

V: TRBV19
size: -
J: TRBJ2-5
D: TRBD1
DNA: TGTGCCAGTAGTATAGCGGGACAGGGGGTTCGAGAGACCCAGTACTTC
CDR3: CASSIAGQGVRETQYF

V: TRBV14
size: -
J: TRBJ2-2
D: TRBD1
DNA: TGTGCCAGCAGCCCAAACGGACAGGGGAACACCGGGGAGCTGTTTTTT
CDR3: CASSPNGQGNTGELFF

V: TRBV4-3
size: few
J: TRBJ1-2
D: TRBD1
DNA: TGCGCCAGCAGCCAAATGAGGACAGGTGTCACTCCCAACTATGGCTACACCTTC
CDR3: CASSQMRTGVTPNYGYTF

V: TRBV4-3
size: -
J: TRBJ1-2
D: -
DNA: TGCGCCAGCAGCCAAGATTGGGGGGAAAACTATGGCTACACCTTC
CDR3: CASSQDWGENYGYTF

V: TRBV23-1
size: once
J: TRBJ2-7
D: TRBD1
DNA: TGCGCCAGCAGTCAACCCCGGACAGGCGTCTACGAGCAGTACTTC
CDR3: CASSQPRTGVYEQYF

V: TRBV6-5
size: few
J: TRBJ2-7
D: TRBD1
DNA: TGTGCCAGCAGTTATCCGAGACAGGGAACCTACGAGCAGTACTTC
CDR3: CASSYPRQGTYEQYF

V: TRBV9
size: -
J: TRBJ2-1
D: TRBD2
DNA: TGTGCCAGCAGCGTAGTGGCGGGGGGGCCTTTTAATGAGCAGTTCTTC
CDR3: CASSVVAGGPFNEQFF

V: TRBV5-6
size: -
J: TRBJ1-2
D: -
DNA: TGTGCCAGCAGCTTGCGGGGGGGCGGTAACTATGGCTACACCTTC
CDR3: CASSLRGGGNYGYTF

V: TRBV7-2
size: once
J: TRBJ2-3
D: TRBD1
DNA: TGTGCCAGCAGCCCGGACAGGGCCACAGATACGCAGTATTTT
CDR3: CASSPDRATDTQYF

V: TRBV11-3
size: -
J: TRBJ2-5
D: TRBD1
DNA: TGTGCCAGCAGCTTACGCCAGGGGGCACGGGAGACCCAGTACTTC
CDR3: CASSLRQGARETQYF

V: TRBV7-3
size: once
J: TRBJ2-3
D: TRBD2
DNA: TGTGCCAGCAGTCCTAGCGGGGGATTAACAGATACGCAGTATTTT
CDR3: CASSPSGGLTDTQYF

V: TRBV2
size: -
J: TRBJ1-2
D: TRBD1
DNA: TGTGCCAGCAGTATGGGACAGGGTGAATGGCGAGGCTACACCTTC
CDR3: CASSMGQGEWRGYTF